These 15 T cell receptor beta chains were sequenced from one sample in a study of cytomegalovirus exposure and HLA in healthy donors. The PCR employed 60 Vbeta primers together with 13 Jbeta primers. This table comes from immunoSEQ multiplex PCR, and its TCRdb copy is limited to in-frame clones, with some not included. The sample includes fewer than 250,000 clones, roughly 80% of them seen just once. Input material: PBMCs. The receptor set was obtained from a man under 40 in good health and CMV-seronegative.

This rearrangement joins TRBV4-1 to TRBJ1-1, with TRBD1 as a possible D gene (6 bases). Looked up from germline, CDR1 is MGHRA and CDR2 is YSYEKL. V lost 3 bases and J lost 0, with 11 bases in between. There are 15 residues in the CDR3. This chain's CDR3 is CASSQNRAVNTEAFF. In DNA form, the CDR3 reads TGCGCCAGCAGCCAGAACAGGGCGGTGAACACTGAAGCTTTCTTT.

The rearrangement joins TRBV5-1 to TRBJ2-5; 11 nucleotides agree with TRBD1. After removal of 4 bases from V and 3 bases from J, the junction contained 5 bases not matched to a gene. Germline CDR1 and CDR2: SGHRS and YFSETQ. The CDR3 contains 15 residues. CDR3 in amino acids: CASSVGQGGKETQYF. As DNA, the CDR3 is TGCGCCAGCAGCGTGGGACAGGGGGGCAAAGAGACCCAGTACTTC. The full variable domain, with the rest looked up from reference TRBV5-1 and TRBJ2-5, is KAGVTQTPRYLIKTRGQQVTLSCSPISGHRSVSWYQQTPGQGLQFLFEYFSETQRNKGNFPGRFSGRQFSNSRSEMNVSTLELGDSALYLCASSVGQGGKETQYFGPGTRLLVL.

The rearrangement uses TRBV7-3 and TRBJ2-2, with TRBD1 matching 8 bases. The CDR3 loop spans 16 amino acids. Germline assignment: CDR1 SGHTA and CDR2 FQGTGA. The V and J ends lost 4 bases and 0 bases, in that order; junction bases with no gene match: 4. This CDR3 is CASSSKQGANTGELFF. CDR3 DNA sequence: TGTGCCAGCAGCTCCAAACAGGGGGCGAACACCGGGGAGCTGTTTTTT.

The chain couples TRBV19 to TRBJ1-1; TRBD1 matches at 10 bases. Germline CDR1 and CDR2: LNHDA and SQIVND (reference sequence). The ends lost 3 bases at V and 1 base at J; junction bases unmatched: 8. The CDR3 runs 17 residues. The DNA of the CDR3 is TGTGCCAGTAGTATTTGGGGGACAGGGGCGAAGAACACTGAAGCTTTCTTT. As protein: CASSIWGTGAKNTEAFF.

This rearrangement joins TRBV10-3 to TRBJ2-5; the D gene is possibly TRBD2 (6 bases). Germline V gene lookup returns CDR1 ENHRY and CDR2 SYGVKD. The CDR3 length is 13 residues. V was clipped by 4 bases and J by 5 bases, with 11 bases between them. CDR3: CAISGTIWETQYF. The CDR3, as DNA: TGTGCCATCAGTGGGACTATTTGGGAGACCCAGTACTTC.

This sequence joins TRBV13 and TRBJ1-1; the D is unclear. Germline V CDR1 and CDR2: PRHDT, FYEKMQ (reference sequence). There are 15 residues in the CDR3. V was trimmed by 0 bases and J by 0 bases, leaving 8 bases between them. CDR3 protein: CASSLGPGMNTEAFF. The CDR3 DNA reads TGTGCCAGCAGCTTAGGTCCAGGCATGAACACTGAAGCTTTCTTT.

The chain couples TRBV5-4 to TRBJ1-2; D remains ambiguous. CDR1 is SGHNT, CDR2 YYREEE, per germline (reference sequence). The ends were cut back, 2 bases at V and 3 bases at J, with 17 bases in the middle. This CDR3 spans 16 amino acids. This chain's CDR3 is CASSLGSGSGYYGYTF. Here the CDR3 DNA reads TGTGCCAGCAGCTTAGGATCGGGTTCGGGGTACTATGGCTACACCTTC.

The chain has TRBV7-6 and TRBJ1-1, with D possibly TRBD1 on 5 matching bases. This CDR3 region has 14 residues. The V gene lost 1 base and the J gene lost 3 bases, with 9 bases spanning the gap. Germline lookup yields CDR1 SGHVS and CDR2 FNYEAQ. CDR3 DNA: TGTGCCAGCAGCTTAGTAACGGGGGACACTGAAGCTTTCTTT. Amino acids: CASSLVTGDTEAFF. Full variable domain (outside the CDR3, taken from reference TRBV7-6 and TRBJ1-1): GAGVSQSPRYKVTKRGQDVALRCDPISGHVSLYWYRQALGQGPEFLTYFNYEAQQDKSGLPNDRFSAERPEGSISTLTIQRTEQRDSAMYRCASSLVTGDTEAFFGQGTRLTVV.

This clone was detected only a few times. The chain is built from TRBV5-1 and TRBJ1-1; 10 positions agree with TRBD1. Germline V gene lookup returns CDR1 SGHRS and CDR2 YFSETQ. The CDR3 consists of 14 residues. With 3 bases clipped from V and 4 bases from J, the junction kept 3 bases outside the gene matches. Here the CDR3 reads CASSYGQGGTEAFF. The CDR3 DNA is TGCGCCAGCAGCTATGGACAGGGGGGCACTGAAGCTTTCTTT.

V usage is TRBV5-1 and J usage is TRBJ2-7, with TRBD1 identical over 9 bases. The length of the CDR3 is 14 residues. CDR1 is SGHRS, CDR2 YFSETQ, per germline. Trimming cost V 2 bases and J 3 bases; bases outside gene matches: 3. The CDR3, as DNA: TGCGCCAGCAGCTTCCGGGGACAGGGCTACGAGCAGTACTTC. This translates into CASSFRGQGYEQYF.

CDR3 sequence: CASSLGLPQPGEAFF. In DNA form, the CDR3 reads TGTGCCAGCAGCCTGGGTCTCCCCCAACCCGGTGAAGCTTTCTTT. The V call is TRBV5-5, the J call TRBJ1-1; D gene unclear. The CDR3 has 15 amino acids. V was clipped by 4 bases and J by 7 bases, with 20 bases between them. The germline V gene has CDR1 SGHKS and CDR2 YYEKEE (reference sequence).

The DNA for the CDR3 is TGTGCCAGCAGCTTATGGAGCGAGCGACGGCCCAATGAGCAGTTCTTC. Its translation is CASSLWSERRPNEQFF. The chain combines TRBV7-3 with TRBJ2-1; D is ambiguous. Between the trimmed V and J ends, which lost 2 bases and 6 bases, there was a span of 17 bases. Germline V gene data show CDR1 as SGHTA and CDR2 as FQGTGA. The length of the CDR3 is 16 residues.

The chain carries TRBV7-9 and TRBJ1-5, with D perhaps matching TRBD1 (5 bases). Germline V gene data show CDR1 as SEHNR and CDR2 as FQNEAQ (reference sequence). Trimming shortened V by 1 base and J by 8 bases, and 15 bases separated the two germline ends. The CDR3 covers 15 residues. The CDR3 spells CASSLVGAWDEPQHF. The CDR3 DNA reads as TGTGCCAGCAGCTTAGTTGGGGCCTGGGATGAGCCCCAGCATTTT.

The rearrangement links TRBV7-3 to TRBJ1-6; 7 bases map to TRBD1. Germline loops: CDR1 SGHTA, CDR2 FQGTGA. The CDR3 contains 17 residues. J lost 10 bases, V lost 4 bases, and 16 bases had no gene match. In DNA, the CDR3 is TGTGCCAGCAGCTCCTCATTTGGTACAGGGGTTGGCTCACCCCTCCACTTT. Amino acid sequence: CASSSSFGTGVGSPLHF.

V usage is TRBV7-9 and J usage is TRBJ1-1, with TRBD1 as a possible D gene (5 bases). The CDR3 length is 12 residues. V was trimmed by 5 bases and J by 10 bases, leaving 14 bases between them. CDR1 and CDR2 (germline): SEHNR, FQNEAQ (reference sequence). The CDR3 nucleotides read TGTGCCAGCAGCCCCGACAGAAAGCCAGCTTTCTTT. The encoded protein is CASSPDRKPAFF.